Listed below are T cell receptor beta chains from one sample, sequenced in a study of T-cell reconstitution after alpha-beta-depleted transplantation in children. TCRdb reprocessed the PCR reads via MiXCR and lists one record per CDR3 protein. The data contain approximately 230,000 distinct CDR3 sequences, 20% to 30% of them singletons. The material sequenced was PBMCs, taken before TCRalphabeta/CD19-depleted stem cell transplant. The receptors stem from a girl aged 2 to 9 with Fanconi anemia, due to receive a stem cell transplant. CDR3s include the opening cysteine and the closing phenylalanine or tryptophan. A D gene is named only where the DNA matches it firmly. Clone size appears in some rows only: once, few, many, or a class for an expanded clone.

>many|15|TRBJ2-7|.|TRBV5-1
CASSLGGPSLYEQYF
TGCGCCAGCAGCCTTGGAGGGCCCTCTCTCTACGAGCAGTACTTC
>many|15|TRBJ2-1|TRBD2|TRBV5-5
CASSLEASGSWEQFF
TGTGCCAGCAGCCTGGAGGCTAGCGGGAGTTGGGAGCAGTTCTTC
>few|16|TRBJ2-5|TRBD1|TRBV5-1
CASSLASTGFRETQYF
TGCGCCAGCAGCTTGGCCTCGACAGGGTTCCGGGAGACCCAGTACTTC
>.|15|TRBJ1-3|.|TRBV7-2
CASSSTSSPGNTIYF
TGTGCCAGCAGCTCTACTTCGAGTCCTGGAAACACCATATATTTT
>many|20|TRBJ2-1|.|TRBV12-3/TRBV12-4
CASSPVGGVYAQEFYNEQFF
TGTGCCAGCAGTCCGGTCGGGGGAGTGTACGCCCAGGAATTTTACAATGAGCAGTTCTTC
>many|11|TRBJ2-7|TRBD2|TRBV12-3/TRBV12-4
CASSETSGRYF
TGTGCCAGCAGCGAGACTAGCGGGAGGTACTTC
>.|15|TRBJ2-1|TRBD1|TRBV5-1
CASSPRDRVRNEQFF
TGCGCCAGCAGCCCCCGGGACAGGGTTCGAAATGAGCAGTTCTTC
>.|15|TRBJ2-7|.|TRBV7-2
CASSFDTGLSYEQYF
TGTGCCAGCAGCTTCGATACGGGTCTCTCCTACGAGCAGTACTTC
>.|14|TRBJ2-7|.|TRBV20-1
CSAPNRDTTYEQYF
TGCAGTGCTCCAAATAGGGACACTACCTACGAGCAGTACTTC
>many|11|TRBJ1-2|.|TRBV29-1
CSVVANYGYTF
TGCAGCGTTGTCGCTAACTATGGCTACACCTTC
>few|15|TRBJ2-5|TRBD2|TRBV12-3/TRBV12-4
CASGTSGKRLETQYF
TGTGCCAGTGGGACTAGCGGGAAGCGTTTGGAGACCCAGTACTTC
>many|15|TRBJ2-1|TRBD2|TRBV29-1
CSGKGTSGVVDEQFF
TGCAGCGGAAAGGGGACTAGCGGTGTCGTCGATGAGCAGTTCTTC
>many|17|TRBJ2-2|TRBD2|TRBV7-8
CASSLGLAGVVTGELFF
TGTGCCAGCAGCTTAGGCCTAGCGGGCGTCGTCACCGGGGAGCTGTTTTTT
>.|16|TRBJ1-2|.|TRBV6-5
CASSYIESTVTYGYTF
TGTGCCAGCAGTTATATCGAGTCGACAGTTACGTATGGCTACACCTTC
>many|13|TRBJ2-7|.|TRBV29-1
CSVASLLSYEQYF
TGCAGCGTTGCAAGTCTGCTCTCCTACGAGCAGTACTTC
>.|17|TRBJ2-7|.|TRBV29-1
CSVGGDRRSGDRYEQYF
TGCAGCGTGGGGGGGGACAGGAGATCGGGAGACCGCTACGAGCAGTACTTC
>many|15|TRBJ2-5|.|TRBV20-1
CSARDPRRGGETQYF
TGCAGTGCTAGAGATCCGCGCAGGGGAGGAGAGACCCAGTACTTC
>.|13|TRBJ2-7|.|TRBV29-1
CSVAGPNSYEQYF
TGCAGCGTTGCAGGGCCCAACTCCTACGAGCAGTACTTC
>.|16|TRBJ2-7|.|TRBV20-1
CSARELEQESYYEQYF
TGCAGTGCTAGAGAACTAGAACAGGAGTCCTACTACGAGCAGTACTTC
>.|15|TRBJ2-2|.|TRBV6-1
CASSEVDRSTGELFF
TGTGCCAGCAGTGAAGTTGACAGAAGCACCGGGGAGCTGTTTTTT
>many|17|TRBJ2-1|TRBD1|TRBV29-1
CSVEDPQGKESYNEQFF
TGCAGCGTTGAAGACCCACAGGGGAAGGAGTCCTACAATGAGCAGTTCTTC
>many|14|TRBJ2-3|.|TRBV29-1
CSVTRVVSTDTQYF
TGCAGCGTTACACGGGTCGTTTCCACAGATACGCAGTATTTT
>few|15|TRBJ2-7|.|TRBV28
CASSRLQELNYEQYF
TGTGCCAGCAGCCGCCTACAGGAACTCAATTACGAGCAGTACTTC
>few|19|TRBJ2-7|.|TRBV10-1
CASSEPFARGQGREHEQYF
TGCGCCAGCAGTGAGCCCTTCGCTCGGGGACAAGGAAGGGAGCACGAGCAGTACTTC
>few|13|TRBJ2-4|.|TRBV29-1
CSVGLPLLNIQYF
TGCAGCGTTGGGCTACCGCTTCTAAACATTCAGTACTTC
>many|14|TRBJ1-3|TRBD1|TRBV6-5
CASSYDRGIRTIYF
TGTGCCAGCAGTTACGACAGGGGGATCAGGACCATATATTTT
>.|12|TRBJ2-5|.|TRBV7-9
CASSLGIKPGYF
TGTGCCAGCAGCTTAGGGATTAAACCAGGGTACTTC
>many|16|TRBJ2-7|TRBD2|TRBV20-1
CSARDVLAGLSYEQYF
TGCAGTGCTAGAGATGTACTAGCGGGGCTCTCCTACGAGCAGTACTTC
>few|16|TRBJ1-2|TRBD1|TRBV28
CASSIYATGGGYGYTF
TGTGCCAGCAGTATTTATGCGACAGGGGGCGGCTATGGCTACACCTTC
>few|13|TRBJ1-1|.|TRBV29-1
CSVDWKGNTEAFF
TGCAGCGTTGACTGGAAAGGAAACACTGAAGCTTTCTTT
>.|16|TRBJ2-2|TRBD2|TRBV20-1
CSASGLAGANTGELFF
TGCAGTGCTTCCGGACTAGCGGGAGCGAACACCGGGGAGCTGTTTTTT
>.|17|TRBJ2-1|TRBD2|TRBV7-6
CASSLLLAGGPYNEQFF
TGTGCCAGCAGCTTACTGCTAGCGGGGGGCCCCTACAATGAGCAGTTCTTC
>few|14|TRBJ2-7|TRBD2|TRBV20-1
CSASEAGGPYEQYF
TGCAGTGCTAGTGAGGCGGGAGGGCCCTACGAGCAGTACTTC
>.|15|TRBJ2-1|TRBD2|TRBV5-1
CASSSSGSGYNEQFF
TGCGCCAGCAGCTCTAGCGGGAGCGGGTACAATGAGCAGTTCTTC